The 28 T cell receptor beta chains reported below all come from one sample, sequenced in a study of identical twins. TCRdb called the 5' RACE reads again in MiXCR, with one record for every CDR3 protein. This sample has about 890,000 distinct CDR3 sequences; about 12% occur once, and the top ten carry around 1.6%. These data also featured in a second study, about yellow fever vaccine responses in identical twins.

Sequenced input: PBMCs. Receptors were obtained from a young woman in good health.

This clonotype was observed many times. The chain has TRBV10-3 and TRBJ2-3, with D perhaps assigned TRBD1 or TRBD2 (5 bases each). CDR1 and CDR2 (germline): ENHRY, SYGVKD. The V gene lost 5 bases and the J gene lost 4 bases, with 10 bases spanning the gap. The length of the CDR3 is 13 residues. The CDR3 nucleotides read TGTGCCATCAGTCCCGGGACGCCAGATACGCAGTATTTT. Translation: CAISPGTPDTQYF.

This rearrangement joins TRBV10-3 to TRBJ2-5, with a weak D call TRBD2 (6 bases). CDR3 length equals 16 residues. Trimming shortened V by 0 bases and J by 1 base, and 12 bases separated the two germline ends. CDR1 ENHRY and CDR2 SYGVKD come from the germline V gene. The DNA of the CDR3 is TGTGCCATCAGTGAGTCCTACGGGGGTAGCCAAGAGACCCAGTACTTC. It is translated as CAISESYGGSQETQYF.

The chain links TRBV27 to TRBJ1-1; D may be TRBD1 (6 bases). V lost 5 bases to trimming and J lost 0 bases, with 19 bases between them. There are 17 residues in the CDR3. Germline V gene lookup returns CDR1 MNHEY and CDR2 SMNVEV (reference sequence). The CDR3 here is CASSKWGGLRMNTEAFF. CDR3 bases: TGTGCCAGCAGTAAATGGGGGGGGCTACGGATGAACACTGAAGCTTTCTTT.

This clonotype has just a few counts. This rearrangement joins TRBV20-1 to TRBJ2-7; the match to TRBD2 covers 7 bases. The V segment lost 5 bases and the J segment 0 bases; nucleotides outside the gene matches: 10. CDR3 size: 15 residues. Germline V CDR1 and CDR2: DFQATT, SNEGSKA (reference sequence). This chain's CDR3 is CSARSLADTSYEQYV. The CDR3 DNA sequence: TGCAGTGCTCGGTCCCTAGCGGATACCTCCTACGAGCAGTACGTC.

CDR3 loop: CASSLLPADSYEQYF. CDR3 nucleotide sequence: TGTGCCAGCAGTTTGCTACCAGCGGACTCCTACGAGCAGTACTTC. The V call is TRBV12-3 or TRBV12-4, the J call TRBJ2-7; a weak D match, TRBD2 (5 bases). The CDR3 is made up of 15 amino acids. Deletions cut 3 bases from V and 0 bases from J, with 12 bases between.

A few counts support this clonotype. The chain is built from TRBV4-1 and TRBJ2-3, with 8 bases identical to TRBD2. V trimming: 7 bases; J trimming: 2 bases; junction bases outside the gene matches: 8. The germline V gene has CDR1 MGHRA and CDR2 YSYEKL. The CDR3 has 15 amino acids. The CDR3 reads CASTPGGRATDTQYF. In nucleotides, the CDR3 is TGCGCCAGCACCCCGGGGGGGCGGGCCACAGATACGCAGTATTTT.

This chain connects TRBV4-1 to TRBJ2-1; the match to TRBD1 covers 8 bases. Germline CDR1 MGHRA, CDR2 YSYEKL. V lost 1 base and J lost 12; bases outside the gene matches: 8. The CDR3 covers 14 residues. CDR3 residues: CASSQVGDRPWQFF. For the CDR3, the DNA is TGCGCCAGCAGCCAAGTAGGGGACAGGCCCTGGCAGTTCTTC.

This clonotype was seen a handful of times. The chain is built from TRBV19 and TRBJ2-2; D remains unclear. The germline V and J ends were trimmed by 9 bases and 4 bases, with 12 bases remaining between them. The CDR3 is made up of 13 amino acids. CDR1 and CDR2 (germline): LNHDA, SQIVND (reference sequence). The DNA of the CDR3 is TGTGCCAGCCGGGCCGTTGGCACCGGGGAGCTGTTTTTT. Protein sequence: CASRAVGTGELFF.

The chain carries TRBV14 and TRBJ2-2; the D gene is possibly TRBD1 (5 bases). Germline CDR1 SGHDN, CDR2 FVKESK. V lost 2 bases, J lost 0 bases, and 10 bases lay in between. The CDR3 extends over 16 amino acids. DNA for the CDR3: TGTGCCAGCAGCCAACGCAGGGTTACGAACACCGGGGAGCTGTTTTTT. Protein sequence: CASSQRRVTNTGELFF.

The table lists this clonotype with many counts. The gene calls are TRBV27 and TRBJ2-7; TRBD2 matches at 9 bases. This CDR3 is 16 amino acids long. Germline-derived CDR1 and CDR2 are MNHEY and SMNVEV (reference sequence). The V and J ends lost 3 bases and 3 bases, in that order; junction bases with no gene match: 9. CDR3 sequence: CASSFLGLAGNYEQYF. The DNA for the CDR3 is TGTGCCAGCAGTTTTCTTGGGCTAGCGGGGAACTACGAGCAGTACTTC.

The rearrangement links TRBV18 to TRBJ2-7, with 9 bases that match TRBD2. After removal of 0 bases from V and 2 bases from J, the junction contained 5 bases not matched to a gene. Germline V gene data show CDR1 as KGHSH and CDR2 as LQKENI. This CDR3 comprises 16 residues. CDR3 sequence reads: CASSPPGLAGTYEQYV. CDR3 DNA sequence: TGTGCCAGCTCACCACCAGGGCTAGCGGGGACCTACGAGCAGTACGTC.

This clonotype was counted only a few times. Just one base apart from a much larger clone, this may be a read error. The chain links TRBV3-1 to TRBJ1-1; D remains unclear. Germline assignment: CDR1 LGHDT and CDR2 YNNKEL (reference sequence). V was trimmed by 2 bases and J by 1 base, leaving 5 bases between them. This CDR3 comprises 13 residues. In DNA, the CDR3 is TGTGCCAGCAGCCAATCATGGAACACTGAAGCTTTCTTT. Translating it yields CASSQSWNTEAFF.

The V gene is TRBV7-8, the J gene TRBJ1-4, with 7 bases that match TRBD1. CDR1 is SGHVS and CDR2 is FQNEAQ in the germline V gene. The V gene end was trimmed by 3 bases and the J gene end by 6 bases; junction bases not matched to a gene: 1. The CDR3 runs to 13 residues. DNA for the CDR3: TGTGCCAGCAGCTTCGGGACAGATGAAAAACTGTTTTTT. Translating it yields CASSFGTDEKLFF. Full variable domain (rest looked up from reference TRBV7-8 and TRBJ1-4): GAGVSQSPRYKVAKRGQDVALRCDPISGHVSLFWYQQALGQGPEFLTYFQNEAQLDKSGLPSDRFFAERPEGSVSTLKIQRTQQEDSAVYLCASSFGTDEKLFFGSGTQLSVL.

The V and J genes are TRBV5-5 and TRBJ2-7, with no clear D. CDR3 size: 13 residues. The V gene lost 0 bases and the J gene lost 9 bases, with 13 bases spanning the gap. CDR1 SGHKS and CDR2 YYEKEE come from the germline V gene (reference sequence). DNA of the CDR3: TGTGCCAGCAGCTTGGATTCGGGTACCGCGCAGTACGTC. Its translation: CASSLDSGTAQYV.

The CDR3 spells CARRQGGGDTQYF. CDR3 sequence (DNA): TGTGCCAGAAGACAGGGTGGTGGAGATACGCAGTATTTT. The chain carries TRBV6-2 or TRBV6-3 and TRBJ2-3; 7 bases line up with TRBD1. The germline gives CDR1 MNHEY, CDR2 SVGEGT. V shed 9 bases and J 5 bases; nucleotides not matched to a gene: 8. There are 13 residues in the CDR3.

This chain uses TRBV6-1 with TRBJ2-1; 8 bases align to TRBD2. The CDR3 sequence is 15 residues long. Germline V lookup: CDR1 MNHNS, CDR2 SASEGT. The V gene end was trimmed by 5 bases and the J gene end by 5 bases; junction bases not matched to a gene: 8. For the CDR3, the DNA is TGTGCCAGCAGTCCTGGAGCGGGAGAGGACAATGAGCAGTTCTTC. This sequence encodes CASSPGAGEDNEQFF.

This clonotype was detected many times. The chain links TRBV5-1 to TRBJ1-1; a weak D match, TRBD1 (5 bases). V lost 0 bases and J 8 bases, leaving 11 bases between the germline ends. The CDR3 totals 13 residues. Germline CDR1 reads SGHRS; CDR2 reads YFSETQ. The CDR3 loop reads CASSLDTGTEAFF. The CDR3 DNA follows: TGCGCCAGCAGCTTGGACACAGGAACCGAAGCTTTCTTT.

The table lists this clonotype with a few counts. The CDR3 loop is CSADARTGEQFF. CDR3 coding DNA: TGCAGTGCCGATGCCCGGACAGGGGAGCAGTTCTTC. The V and J genes are TRBV20-1 and TRBJ2-1; 8 bases agree with TRBD1. Germline CDR1 DFQATT, CDR2 SNEGSKA (reference sequence). The V and J ends lost 6 bases and 10 bases, in that order; junction bases with no gene match: 8. CDR3 length: 12 residues.

This clonotype was seen a handful of times. The V call is TRBV19, the J call TRBJ2-3, with 8 bases aligning to TRBD1. With 4 bases clipped from V and 0 bases from J, the junction kept 3 bases outside the gene matches. This CDR3 comprises 15 residues. CDR1 is LNHDA and CDR2 is SQIVND in the germline V gene (reference sequence). The CDR3 DNA reads as TGTGCCAGTAGTACGGACAGGGATAGCACAGATACGCAGTATTTT. Residues: CASSTDRDSTDTQYF. The variable domain in full, completed from reference TRBV19 and TRBJ2-3, reads DGGITQSPKYLFRKEGQNVTLSCEQNLNHDAMYWYRQDPGQGLRLIYYSQIVNDFQKGDIAEGYSVSREKKESFPLTVTSAQKNPTAFYLCASSTDRDSTDTQYFGPGTRLTVL.

This clonotype has just a few counts. The J gene is TRBJ2-3, the V gene TRBV9; D gene unclear. CDR3 length: 17 amino acids. The germline V gene has CDR1 SGDLS and CDR2 YYNGEE. The ends were cut back, 1 base at V and 0 bases at J, with 15 bases in the middle. This CDR3 reads CASSVSGNIPSTDTQYF. CDR3 nucleotides: TGTGCCAGCAGCGTATCCGGCAACATCCCTAGCACAGATACGCAGTATTTT. The whole variable domain, remainder taken from reference TRBV9 and TRBJ2-3, is DSGVTQTPKHLITATGQRVTLRCSPRSGDLSVYWYQQSLDQGLQFLIQYYNGEERAKGNILERFSAQQFPDLHSELNLSSLELGDSALYFCASSVSGNIPSTDTQYFGPGTRLTVL.

This clonotype came up a few times. The rearrangement uses TRBV29-1 and TRBJ2-1, with TRBD2 identical over 9 bases. V shed 7 bases and J 4 bases; nucleotides not matched to a gene: 8. Germline assignment: CDR1 SQVTM and CDR2 ANQGSEA. The CDR3 has 14 amino acids. The CDR3 sequence is CSGGQREVYNEQFF. DNA of the CDR3: TGCAGCGGGGGGCAGCGGGAGGTGTACAATGAGCAGTTCTTC.

About this clonotype: Given a much more abundant clone one base away, this may be a read error. The chain joins TRBV15 to TRBJ2-3; 9 bases agree with TRBD2. The CDR3 has 14 amino acids. V lost 7 bases and J lost 4; bases outside the gene matches: 6. CDR1 and CDR2 (germline): LNHNV, YYDKDF (reference sequence). CDR3 protein: CATKATSGSDTQYF. The CDR3 nucleotides are TGTGCCACCAAAGCGACTAGCGGCTCAGATACGCAGTATTTT.

The CDR3 region has the DNA TGTGCCAGCACCACCGCGGCGGGTACCGGGGAGACCCAGTACTTC. It translates to CASTTAAGTGETQYF. The V gene is TRBV28, the J gene TRBJ2-5; a weak D match, TRBD2 (5 bases). The CDR3 sequence is 15 residues long. V lost 7 bases to trimming and J lost 5 bases, with 20 bases between them. Germline CDR1 MDHEN, CDR2 SYDVKM.

This clonotype was picked up a small number of times. The rearrangement links TRBV6-2 or TRBV6-3 to TRBJ2-7; weak D call: TRBD2 (7 bases). The CDR3 has 14 amino acids. Germline-derived CDR1 and CDR2 are MNHEY and SVGEGT. V lost 7 bases to trimming and J lost 3 bases, with 16 bases between them. This CDR3 reads CASMGGWTDYEQYV. As DNA, the CDR3 is TGTGCCAGCATGGGAGGGTGGACAGACTACGAGCAGTACGTC.

This clonotype was found a few times. The V and J genes are TRBV18 and TRBJ2-7; 14 bases fit TRBD2. This CDR3 has 18 amino acids. After removal of 3 bases from V and 0 bases from J, the junction contained 7 bases not matched to a gene. Germline CDR1 and CDR2: KGHSH and LQKENI. The DNA of the CDR3 is TGTGCCAGCTCACCCGGGACTAGCGGGAGTCGGGGCTCCTACGAGCAGTACTTC. This translates into CASSPGTSGSRGSYEQYF.

V and J are TRBV28 and TRBJ2-4; D is possibly TRBD2 (7 bases). Germline values: CDR1 MDHEN, CDR2 SYDVKM. CDR3 length equals 15 residues. Trimming shortened V by 6 bases and J by 6 bases, and 18 bases separated the two germline ends. CDR3 amino acids: CASSGVGGQGNIQYF. Here the CDR3 DNA reads TGTGCCAGCAGCGGAGTGGGGGGGCAGGGAAACATTCAGTACTTC.

The rearrangement joins TRBV6-2 or TRBV6-3 to TRBJ2-1; 10 bases line up with TRBD1. V trimming: 2 bases; J trimming: 10 bases; junction bases outside the gene matches: 8. CDR1 is MNHEY, CDR2 SVGEGT, per germline. There are 15 residues in the CDR3. This CDR3 is CASSYPGTGAEEQFF. The CDR3 nucleotides read TGTGCCAGCAGTTACCCTGGGACAGGGGCCGAGGAGCAGTTCTTC.

In its sample, this clonotype was seen a few times. The rearrangement uses TRBV3-1 and TRBJ2-3, with D unresolved. The V end was cut by 2 bases, the J end by 2 bases, with 8 bases between. This CDR3 is built from 14 residues. Germline values: CDR1 LGHDT, CDR2 YNNKEL (reference sequence). The CDR3 region is CASSQSADTDTQYF. The CDR3 DNA reads as TGTGCCAGCAGCCAAAGTGCGGACACAGATACGCAGTATTTT.